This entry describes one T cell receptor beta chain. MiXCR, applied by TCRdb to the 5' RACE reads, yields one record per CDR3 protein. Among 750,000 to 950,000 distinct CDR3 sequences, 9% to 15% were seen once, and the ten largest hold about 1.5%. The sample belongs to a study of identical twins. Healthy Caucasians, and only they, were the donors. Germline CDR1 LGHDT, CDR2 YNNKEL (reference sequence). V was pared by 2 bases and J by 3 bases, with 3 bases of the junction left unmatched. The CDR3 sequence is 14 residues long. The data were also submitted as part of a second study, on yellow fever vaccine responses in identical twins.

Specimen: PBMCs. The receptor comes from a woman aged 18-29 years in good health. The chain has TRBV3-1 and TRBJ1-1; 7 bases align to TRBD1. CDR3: CASSQLTGDTEAFF. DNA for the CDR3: TGTGCCAGCAGCCAATTAACAGGGGACACTGAAGCTTTCTTT.